Listed below are T cell receptor beta chains from one sample, sequenced in a study of T cell responses to AZD1222 COVID-19 vaccine. Some clones are missing from TCRdb's copy, which holds only in-frame ones; the method was immunoSEQ multiplex PCR. Of about 72,000 clones in the sample, around 86% were seen once. Material: peripheral blood, obtained on day 0 of AZD1222 vaccination. These receptors all come from an adult in good health. CDR3s include the opening cysteine and the closing phenylalanine or tryptophan. The D gene is left open where the match is weak. Clone size appears in some rows only: once, few, many, or a class for an expanded clone.

D,size,J,V,DNA,CDR3
-,-,TRBJ2-7,TRBV6-5,TGTGCCAGCTCATTTTTCAGCGAGCAGTACTTC,CASSFFSEQYF
-,-,TRBJ1-5,TRBV19,TGTGCCAGTATTCTTATCTCCGCAGGGCCGGTTGCTCAGCCCCAGCATTTT,CASILISAGPVAQPQHF
-,-,TRBJ1-6,TRBV19,TGTGCCAGTAGTATGAACTATAATTCACCCCTCCACTTT,CASSMNYNSPLHF
TRBD1,-,TRBJ1-5,TRBV6-1,TGTGCCAGCAGTGAAATGGGGCGGACAGGGGGCAATCAGCCCCAGCATTTT,CASSEMGRTGGNQPQHF
-,-,TRBJ1-6,TRBV3-1/TRBV3-2,TGTGCCAGCAGCCAAGATATGTTCCAGAATTCACCCCTCCACTTT,CASSQDMFQNSPLHF
-,-,TRBJ1-1,TRBV19,TGTGCCAGTAGTTTGGGCCTGAACACTGAAGCTTTCTTT,CASSLGLNTEAFF
TRBD1,-,TRBJ1-3,TRBV24-1,TGTGCCACCAGTGACTTCGACAGGGAATTATGGAACACCATATATTTT,CATSDFDRELWNTIYF
-,once,TRBJ2-1,TRBV6-5,TGTGCCAGCAGGGGGGGAGCCTCCTCCTACAATGAGCAGTTCTTC,CASRGGASSYNEQFF
TRBD1,-,TRBJ2-7,TRBV19,TGTGCCAGTAGCGCCGGGACAGGGGTCTACGAGCAGTACTTC,CASSAGTGVYEQYF
-,-,TRBJ1-1,TRBV27,TGTGCCAGCTTAACCCAACGGTCGGGTGAAGCTTTCTTT,CASLTQRSGEAFF
TRBD2,-,TRBJ2-3,TRBV30,TGTGCCTGGGCTCCCCTGACTAGCGGGGGGGTCCTAGATACGCAGTATTTT,CAWAPLTSGGVLDTQYF
TRBD1,-,TRBJ1-6,TRBV30,TGTGCCTGGAGCGCCGGACAGGGAACTAATTCACCCCTCCACTTT,CAWSAGQGTNSPLHF
TRBD1,-,TRBJ1-1,TRBV4-3,TGCGCCAGCAGCCAAGATGGGACAGGGAACACTGAAGCTTTCTTT,CASSQDGTGNTEAFF
-,-,TRBJ2-5,TRBV7-7,TGTGCCAGCAGCTTAGACAGTCAAGAGACCCAGTACTTC,CASSLDSQETQYF
-,once,TRBJ1-5,TRBV5-8,TGTGCCAGCAGCTGGACTTGGTCGTCAGAATATAGCAATCAGCCCCAGCATTTT,CASSWTWSSEYSNQPQHF
-,-,TRBJ2-6,TRBV9,TGTGCCAGCAGCGTAGCCCCAAGCTCTGGGGCCAACGTCCTGACTTTC,CASSVAPSSGANVLTF
TRBD1,-,TRBJ1-2,TRBV6-5,TGTGCCAGCAGTACGACAGGGACGGTCTACACCTTC,CASSTTGTVYTF
-,-,TRBJ2-2,TRBV5-1,TGCGCCAGCAGCTTGACAGACACCGGGGAGCTGTTTTTT,CASSLTDTGELFF
-,-,TRBJ1-3,TRBV18,TGTGCCAGCTCACCGTTGATGGACAGTTACCTCTCTGGAAACACCATATATTTT,CASSPLMDSYLSGNTIYF
-,-,TRBJ1-1,TRBV6-6,TGTGCCAGCAGTTACGAGGGGATGAACACTGAAGCTTTCTTT,CASSYEGMNTEAFF
-,-,TRBJ1-6,TRBV19,TGTGCCAGTAGTAGGGGGAGCTCCTATAATTCACCCCTCCACTTT,CASSRGSSYNSPLHF
-,-,TRBJ2-3,TRBV12-3/TRBV12-4,TGTGCCAGCAGCGGACTTACAGATACGCAGTATTTT,CASSGLTDTQYF
TRBD1,-,TRBJ1-3,TRBV9,TGTGCCAGCAGCGCAAGGGACAGTAACTCTGGAAACACCATATATTTT,CASSARDSNSGNTIYF
-,once,TRBJ1-2,TRBV5-1,TGCGCCAGCAACACAGGGCGGGGCACCAACTATGGCTACACCTTC,CASNTGRGTNYGYTF
-,-,TRBJ1-5,TRBV30,TGTGCCTGCAATACTCATGCAGGGAATCAGCCCCAGCATTTT,CACNTHAGNQPQHF
TRBD1,-,TRBJ1-5,TRBV28,TGTGCCAGCAGGGGGGACAGATACAATCAGCCCCAGCATTTT,CASRGDRYNQPQHF
-,-,TRBJ2-2,TRBV7-8,TGTGCCAGCAGCGCACATGGAGGTGAAGGGGAGCTGTTTTTT,CASSAHGGEGELFF
TRBD1,once,TRBJ1-2,TRBV7-2,TGTGCCAGCAGCTTGGCAGGGGGAGGCTACACCTTC,CASSLAGGGYTF
-,-,TRBJ1-5,TRBV21-1,TGTGCCAGCAGCGCGGGTCAGCCCCAGCATTTT,CASSAGQPQHF
TRBD1,once,TRBJ1-2,TRBV19,TGTGCCAGTAGTATCAGACCGGGGACAGGCTATGGCTACACCTTC,CASSIRPGTGYGYTF
-,-,TRBJ2-7,TRBV6-5,TGTGCCAGCAGTTACTCCAGGGTCTACGAGCAGTACTTC,CASSYSRVYEQYF
-,-,TRBJ1-1,TRBV6-2/TRBV6-3,TGTGCCAGCAGTTACTCGAGATTCTCCATGAACACTGAAGCTTTCTTT,CASSYSRFSMNTEAFF
-,-,TRBJ1-3,TRBV12-5,TGTGCTAGTGGTGCATCCTCTGGAAACACCATATATTTT,CASGASSGNTIYF
-,-,TRBJ2-7,TRBV10-3,TGTGCCATCAGCTCGGGGGGCCCCGGGGCTTACGAGCAGTACTTC,CAISSGGPGAYEQYF
-,-,TRBJ2-2,TRBV11-1,TGTGCCAGCAGCTTAGAAGCAGGGATCACCGGGGAGCTGTTTTTT,CASSLEAGITGELFF
TRBD1,-,TRBJ2-2,TRBV11-2,TGTGCCAGCAGCCACAGGGGAAACACCGGGGAGCTGTTTTTT,CASSHRGNTGELFF
-,-,TRBJ1-5,TRBV6-1,TGTGCCAGCAGCCTCTTACAGGGACAGCCCCAGCATTTT,CASSLLQGQPQHF
TRBD1,-,TRBJ2-7,TRBV7-9,TGTGCCAGCAGCTTAGAGGACAGGGGATCCTACGAGCAGTACTTC,CASSLEDRGSYEQYF
TRBD2,once,TRBJ2-3,TRBV7-3,TGTGCCAGCAGCTTAATGCGGGGGAGCACAGATACGCAGTATTTT,CASSLMRGSTDTQYF
-,-,TRBJ2-3,TRBV7-9,TGTGCCAGCAGTTTCACAGATACGCAGTATTTT,CASSFTDTQYF
TRBD1,-,TRBJ2-5,TRBV18,TGTGCCAGCTCACTGGGACAGCAACAAGAGACCCAGTACTTC,CASSLGQQQETQYF
TRBD1,-,TRBJ2-7,TRBV3-1/TRBV3-2,TGTGCCAGCAGCCAAGTTCCCGCGGGACAGGGTTACGAGCAGTACTTC,CASSQVPAGQGYEQYF
-,-,TRBJ1-2,TRBV10-1,TGCGCCAGCAGTGGCCGTTTGGAAGGCTACACCTTC,CASSGRLEGYTF
-,-,TRBJ2-1,TRBV29-1,TGCAGCGTTGAATCATGGGGCAATGAGCAGTTCTTC,CSVESWGNEQFF
-,-,TRBJ1-1,TRBV7-6,TGTGCCAGCAGCTTAGTTGGGAACACTGAAGCTTTCTTT,CASSLVGNTEAFF
-,-,TRBJ1-4,TRBV19,TGTGCCAGTAGTATTCGACAGACAACTAATGAAAAACTGTTTTTT,CASSIRQTTNEKLFF
-,-,TRBJ1-1,TRBV29-1,TGCAGCGTTGAAGAGGGGGGGGACACTGAAGCTTTCTTT,CSVEEGGDTEAFF
TRBD1,-,TRBJ1-4,TRBV27,TGTGCCAGCAGGATGACAGGGACAACTACAACTAATGAAAAACTGTTTTTT,CASRMTGTTTTNEKLFF
TRBD1,-,TRBJ2-7,TRBV18,TGTGCCAGCTCACCATTTTGGGGGACAGGGGGCGAGCAGTACTTC,CASSPFWGTGGEQYF
-,-,TRBJ1-5,TRBV28,TGTGCCAGCAGTTTGGGGAACAATCAGCCCCAGCATTTT,CASSLGNNQPQHF
-,-,TRBJ2-5,TRBV5-6,TGTGCCAGCAGCTTGGACGATACAGGGAACCTTGACTTC,CASSLDDTGNLDF
TRBD2,-,TRBJ2-1,TRBV5-1,TGCGCCAGCAGCGAGAGCGGGGGGTACAATGAGCAGTTCTTC,CASSESGGYNEQFF
-,-,TRBJ1-6,TRBV5-8,TGTGCCAGCAGCTTTAGGGGTAACTATAATTCACCCCTCCACTTT,CASSFRGNYNSPLHF
-,-,TRBJ2-2,TRBV2,TGTGCCAGCAGTTATGACAGGAACACCGGGGAGCTGTTTTTT,CASSYDRNTGELFF